This T cell receptor (beta chain) was captured by sequencing in a study of blood T cells in healthy people across ages. Points on this clonotype: Its antigen remains unknown.

Germline lookup yields CDR1 SGHNT and CDR2 YENEEA. This CDR3 is 15 amino acids long. The junction had 5 bases not matched to a gene; V was cut back by 4 bases and J by 2 bases. General study points: Age advanced and TCR beta diversity per million T cells fell, roughly linearly. When one million T cells were used, diversity estimates were thought to be underestimates.

Using a J-beta primer mix together with a sample-barcoded 5' primer, a second PCR was run for roughly 6 to 12 cycles. Each CDR3 protein gets one entry after TCRdb re-called the 5' RACE reads with MiXCR. The sample carries about 900,000 distinct CDR3 sequences, about 48% recorded once. The genes are TRBV11-3 and TRBJ2-3, with 8 bases aligning to TRBD2. The sample taken for sequencing was blood. This TCR came from a man aged 25-40 years in good health. CDR3: CASSSGLALTDTQYF. In DNA, the CDR3 is TGTGCCAGCAGCTCCGGACTAGCACTCACAGATACGCAGTATTTT.